This T cell receptor (beta chain) was documented in a study of blood T cell repertoires in COVID-19. V was clipped by 0 bases and J by 5 bases, with 14 bases between them. Germline assignment: CDR1 MNHEY and CDR2 SVGAGI. CDR3 length equals 15 residues. The data were produced by immunoSEQ multiplex PCR, yet TCRdb's version contains in-frame clones alone and is incomplete. Altogether 250,000 to 300,000 clones are present, approximately 86% being singletons, with the ten largest covering approximately 2%. The rearrangement joins TRBV6-5 to TRBJ2-7; a weak D match, TRBD2 (5 bases). This TCR was recovered from a man under 40 with active or convalescent COVID-19. The source material was peripheral blood. The CDR3 DNA reads TGTGCCAGCAGTTACTCGGAGAGGGTGTGGGACGAGCAGTACTTC. This encodes CASSYSERVWDEQYF.